This is a list of T cell receptor beta chains from one sample in a study of T cell responses to AZD1222 COVID-19 vaccine. The assay was immunoSEQ multiplex PCR, and TCRdb's table has in-frame clones only and misses some. This sample has around 140,000 clones, with 80% to 90% found just once. Sequencing used peripheral blood, obtained on day 0 of AZD1222 vaccination. The receptors were gathered from an adult in good health. The CDR3 runs from the conserved cysteine through the conserved F or W. D genes are given only for firm matches. The size field is filled for only some rows; it gives once, few, many or a size class.

TRBV12-3/TRBV12-4	TRBJ1-4	-	-	CASTRKGLVFF	TGTGCCAGCACCAGAAAGGGGTTGGTGTTTTTT
TRBV28	TRBJ1-2	-	TRBD1	CASSPNPLQGAGYGYTF	TGTGCCAGCAGCCCTAATCCCTTACAGGGGGCAGGCTATGGCTACACCTTC
TRBV9	TRBJ1-1	-	TRBD1	CASSAAQGPFDEAFF	TGTGCCAGCAGCGCCGCACAGGGGCCTTTCGATGAAGCTTTCTTT
TRBV6-5	TRBJ1-6	-	-	CASSPDRDYNSPLHF	TGTGCCAGCAGCCCCGACAGAGACTATAATTCACCCCTCCACTTT
TRBV7-2	TRBJ2-1	-	TRBD2	CASSLEGGRVYEQFF	TGTGCCAGCAGCCTAGAGGGCGGGAGGGTCTATGAGCAGTTCTTC
TRBV30	TRBJ1-6	-	-	CAWSVGSGNLHF	TGTGCCTGGAGTGTAGGGTCCGGCAACCTCCACTTT
TRBV15	TRBJ1-6	-	-	CATSRTLQRDNSPLHF	TGTGCCACCAGCAGAACTTTACAGAGGGATAATTCACCCCTCCACTTT
TRBV7-2	TRBJ2-1	-	-	CASSLAFGGYNEQFF	TGTGCCAGCAGCTTGGCCTTTGGGGGTTACAATGAGCAGTTCTTC
TRBV28	TRBJ1-5	-	TRBD1	CASSPRGRGSNQPQHF	TGTGCCAGCAGTCCCAGGGGGCGAGGGAGCAATCAGCCCCAGCATTTT
TRBV21-1	TRBJ2-5	-	-	CASSKGEEVTQYF	TGTGCCAGCAGCAAAGGGGAGGAGGTGACCCAGTACTTC
TRBV28	TRBJ1-2	few	-	CASRPSTGPRGYGYTF	TGTGCCAGCAGACCTTCCACAGGGCCCCGGGGCTATGGCTACACCTTC
TRBV7-2	TRBJ2-1	-	-	CASSFTSIVLYNEQFF	TGTGCCAGCAGCTTTACTAGCATTGTCCTCTACAATGAGCAGTTCTTC
TRBV18	TRBJ2-2	-	TRBD1	CASSPSQGAMSGELFF	TGTGCCAGCTCACCAAGTCAGGGGGCGATGAGCGGGGAGCTGTTTTTT
TRBV10-1	TRBJ2-2	once	TRBD2	CASSEWASGNTGELFF	TGCGCCAGCAGTGAGTGGGCTAGCGGAAACACCGGGGAGCTGTTTTTT
TRBV2	TRBJ1-2	-	TRBD1	CASSGLQGERYTF	TGTGCCAGCAGTGGCTTACAGGGGGAACGCTACACCTTC
TRBV7-7	TRBJ2-5	-	TRBD1	CASSSLRGSWETQYF	TGTGCCAGCAGCTCCCTCAGGGGGAGTTGGGAGACCCAGTACTTC
TRBV20-1	TRBJ1-1	-	-	CSASKGRQNTEAFF	TGCAGTGCTAGTAAGGGGCGACAGAACACTGAAGCTTTCTTT
TRBV27	TRBJ2-1	-	TRBD2	CASSYSAGASYNEQFF	TGTGCCAGCAGTTACTCAGCGGGAGCTTCCTACAATGAGCAGTTCTTC
TRBV11-3	TRBJ2-7	once	-	CASSWTWGKTYEQYF	TGTGCCAGCAGCTGGACCTGGGGGAAAACCTACGAGCAGTACTTC
TRBV18	TRBJ2-7	-	-	CASSPLAYEQYF	TGTGCCAGCTCACCACTCGCCTACGAGCAGTACTTC
TRBV25-1	TRBJ2-2	few	-	CASSEYIAGAGELFF	TGTGCCAGCAGTGAATACATCGCTGGCGCCGGGGAGCTGTTTTTT
TRBV18	TRBJ1-5	once	TRBD1	CASSPPTGGFNQPQHF	TGTGCCAGCTCCCCTCCTACAGGGGGGTTCAATCAGCCCCAGCATTTT
TRBV9	TRBJ1-2	once	-	CASSVTTGGMNGYTF	TGTGCCAGCAGCGTAACGACGGGGGGCATGAATGGCTACACCTTC
TRBV28	TRBJ1-5	-	-	CASKSTAGTSFHQPQHF	TGTGCCAGCAAAAGTACAGCCGGGACATCCTTTCATCAGCCCCAGCATTTT
TRBV12-5	TRBJ2-2	-	-	CASGLVPRAGVGELFF	TGTGCTAGTGGTTTGGTACCCAGGGCGGGCGTTGGGGAGCTGTTTTTT
TRBV6-5	TRBJ1-1	-	TRBD1	CASSITGAAEAFF	TGTGCCAGCAGTATAACAGGGGCCGCTGAAGCTTTCTTT
TRBV6-2/TRBV6-3	TRBJ1-5	-	-	CASSPRNQPQHF	TGTGCCAGCAGTCCCAGAAATCAGCCCCAGCATTTT
TRBV4-1	TRBJ1-2	-	-	CASSQGPGPVNYGYTF	TGCGCCAGCAGCCAAGGGCCCGGGCCGGTAAACTATGGCTACACCTTC
TRBV4-3	TRBJ1-6	once	-	CASSQDYAGAYNSPLHF	TGCGCCAGCAGCCAAGATTATGCAGGGGCGTATAATTCACCCCTCCACTTT
TRBV15	TRBJ2-2	-	-	CATSRASGHPTGELFF	TGTGCCACCAGCAGAGCGAGCGGGCATCCTACCGGGGAGCTGTTTTTT
TRBV2	TRBJ2-7	few	TRBD1	CASRRQGSHEQYF	TGTGCCAGCAGGAGACAGGGGTCCCACGAGCAGTACTTC
TRBV24-1	TRBJ1-6	once	-	CAPPVTGWYSPLHF	TGTGCCCCCCCCGTGACGGGATGGTACTCACCCCTCCACTTT
TRBV10-2	TRBJ1-6	-	-	CASSVLEDSPLHF	TGCGCCAGCAGTGTACTCGAAGATTCACCCCTCCACTTT
TRBV6-4	TRBJ2-1	-	TRBD2	CASSPPRGTSGEYNEQFF	TGTGCCAGCAGTCCCCCCAGGGGGACTAGCGGGGAATACAATGAGCAGTTCTTC
TRBV10-2	TRBJ2-7	-	-	CASSESRVREQYF	TGCGCCAGCAGTGAGTCGCGGGTGCGCGAGCAGTACTTC